Presented here are 21 T cell receptor beta chains from one specimen sequenced in a study of cytomegalovirus exposure and HLA in healthy donors. The study ran its PCR with 60 Vbeta and 13 Jbeta primers. Repertoires were generated with immunoSEQ multiplex PCR, while TCRdb's copy carries only in-frame clones and drops some. This table holds about 120,000 clones, 81% found once. The sequenced sample consisted of PBMCs. All receptors derive from a woman aged 30 to 39 in good health and CMV-seronegative.

V gene TRBV28 combines with J gene TRBJ1-1; TRBD1 is a possible D gene (5 bases). Trimming took off 2 bases at V and 1 base at J, with 8 bases between the two ends. This CDR3 has 14 residues. Per germline, CDR1 MDHEN and CDR2 SYDVKM. Written as DNA, the CDR3 is TGTGCCAGCAGTTTAGGGGCACCGAACACTGAAGCTTTCTTT. Amino acid sequence: CASSLGAPNTEAFF.

CDR3 in amino acids: CASSAPKTRSSYEQYF. The DNA of the CDR3 is TGTGCCAGCAGCGCCCCCAAGACTAGAAGCTCCTACGAGCAGTACTTC. V and J are TRBV9 and TRBJ2-7; weak D call: TRBD2 (6 bases). Between the trimmed V and J ends, which lost 3 bases and 0 bases, there was a span of 16 bases. Germline V lookup: CDR1 SGDLS, CDR2 YYNGEE. This CDR3 is built from 16 residues.

The chain joins TRBV19 to TRBJ1-1; D ambiguous. Germline V gives CDR1 LNHDA, CDR2 SQIVND (reference sequence). The CDR3 runs to 14 residues. The V gene lost 4 bases and the J gene lost 4 bases, with 13 bases spanning the gap. CDR3 sequence reads: CASSKRETGTEAFF. The DNA for the CDR3 is TGTGCCAGTAGTAAAAGGGAGACCGGCACTGAAGCTTTCTTT.

The rearrangement links TRBV15 to TRBJ2-3, with D maybe TRBD1 (5 bases). Between the trimmed V and J ends, which lost 9 bases and 0 bases, there was a span of 7 bases. The CDR3 has 12 residues. Per germline, CDR1 LNHNV and CDR2 YYDKDF (reference sequence). The CDR3 sequence: CATWGSTDTQYF. CDR3 nucleotide sequence: TGTGCCACTTGGGGCAGCACAGATACGCAGTATTTT.

This clone was seen a handful of times. This sequence joins TRBV10-2 and TRBJ1-5; D perhaps matches TRBD1 (5 bases). The CDR3 sequence is 13 residues long. The V end was cut by 7 bases, the J end by 1 base, with 8 bases between. Looked up from germline, CDR1 is WSHSY and CDR2 is SAAADI. The chain's CDR3 is CASTGQSNQPQHF. CDR3 bases: TGCGCCAGCACTGGACAAAGCAATCAGCCCCAGCATTTT.

V and J are TRBV6-1 and TRBJ1-5; D gene ambiguous. V was shortened by 6 bases and J by 5 bases, with 14 bases between the two germline ends. Germline assignment: CDR1 MNHNS and CDR2 SASEGT. This CDR3 is 14 amino acids long. The CDR3 protein is CASSGDIVDQPQHF. CDR3 DNA sequence: TGTGCCAGCAGCGGCGACATTGTCGATCAGCCCCAGCATTTT.

The J gene is TRBJ2-2, the V gene TRBV9; 8 bases map to TRBD2. The germline gives CDR1 SGDLS, CDR2 YYNGEE. There are 14 residues in the CDR3. Trimming at V came to 7 bases and at J to 3 bases, leaving 5 bases not matched to a gene. The CDR3 protein is CASRGGLDTGELFF. CDR3 sequence (DNA): TGTGCCAGCCGGGGGGGGCTCGACACCGGGGAGCTGTTTTTT. Full variable domain (remainder filled in from reference TRBV9 and TRBJ2-2): DSGVTQTPKHLITATGQRVTLRCSPRSGDLSVYWYQQSLDQGLQFLIQYYNGEERAKGNILERFSAQQFPDLHSELNLSSLELGDSALYFCASRGGLDTGELFFGEGSRLTVL.

This chain uses TRBV6-1 with TRBJ2-7; 9 nucleotides agree with TRBD2. The CDR3 consists of 13 residues. Germline lookup yields CDR1 MNHNS and CDR2 SASEGT. With V trimmed by 7 bases and J by 3 bases, 4 bases remained unmatched. The CDR3: CASNKREDYEQYF. As DNA, the CDR3 is TGTGCCAGCAATAAGCGGGAGGACTACGAGCAGTACTTC.

V usage is TRBV7-6 and J usage is TRBJ2-1, with a weak D call TRBD2 (5 bases). The CDR3 covers 13 residues. Germline CDR1 is SGHVS and CDR2 is FNYEAQ. V gave up 5 bases and J gave up 2 bases, with 7 bases separating them. In nucleotides, the CDR3 is TGTGCCAGCAGCCCACTAGCCTACAATGAGCAGTTCTTC. Translated, it gives CASSPLAYNEQFF.

CDR3 sequence reads: CASSSEPTVNIQYF. The CDR3 nucleotides are TGTGCCAGCAGCTCCGAGCCCACAGTTAACATTCAGTACTTC. The V call is TRBV7-9, the J call TRBJ2-4; D is unclear. V was clipped by 4 bases and J by 7 bases, with 14 bases between them. The germline CDR1 and CDR2 sequences are SEHNR and FQNEAQ (reference sequence). The CDR3 extends over 14 amino acids.

V gene TRBV6-1 combines with J gene TRBJ2-5; 14 bases agree with TRBD2. The J call is in doubt because the DNA end fits TRBJ2-7 better. The CDR3 totals 16 residues. CDR1 and CDR2 from the germline V gene are MNHNS and SASEGT. The CDR3 DNA reads as TGTGCCAGCAGTGGACTAGCGGGAGGGAGCGTGTACGAGCAGTACTTC. Translating gives CASSGLAGGSVYEQYF.

Concerning this clone itself: A junction end diverges from the germline sequence, so it may reflect a read error. This chain uses TRBV6-5 with TRBJ2-3; D remains unclear. This CDR3 has 14 amino acids. Looked up from germline, CDR1 is MNHEY and CDR2 is SVGAGI. CDR3 bases: TGTACCAGCAGGAGTCTTCCCGGCACAGATACGCAGTATTTT. Translation gives CTSRSLPGTDTQYF.

This chain connects TRBV7-3 to TRBJ2-1, with D tentatively TRBD1 (5 bases). The V gene lost 4 bases and the J gene lost 2 bases, with 18 bases spanning the gap. CDR1 is SGHTA and CDR2 is FQGTGA in the germline V gene. The CDR3 spans 17 residues. CDR3 bases: TGTGCCAGCAGCTCAGACACAGGTGGCCGCGCCTACAATGAGCAGTTCTTC. It specifies CASSSDTGGRAYNEQFF.

The chain recombines TRBV28 with TRBJ1-2; tentatively, D is TRBD1 (6 bases). Trimming removed 6 bases at V and 8 bases at J, with 16 bases between. CDR3 length equals 13 residues. In germline, CDR1 is MDHEN, CDR2 SYDVKM. CDR3 protein: CASRNLGGAGYTF. The CDR3 nucleotides read TGTGCCAGCAGGAATTTAGGGGGGGCGGGCTACACCTTC.

This clone was counted only a few times. This chain connects TRBV4-1 to TRBJ2-1; the D is unclear. V lost 1 base, J lost 8 bases, and 6 bases lay in between. The CDR3 covers 12 residues. Germline CDR1 reads MGHRA; CDR2 reads YSYEKL. The CDR3 protein is CASSQVLDEQFF. DNA for the CDR3: TGCGCCAGCAGCCAAGTACTTGATGAGCAGTTCTTC.

The genes are TRBV6-5 and TRBJ1-2, with D possibly being TRBD1 (5 bases). V lost 0 bases and J lost 8, with 13 bases in between. CDR3 length: 14 amino acids. CDR1 is MNHEY, CDR2 SVGAGI, per germline. The CDR3 DNA reads TGTGCCAGCAGTTACTCCCGCAGGGAGGACGGCTACACCTTC. This codes for CASSYSRREDGYTF.

The V call is TRBV7-9, the J call TRBJ2-1; D perhaps matches TRBD1 (6 bases). CDR1 SEHNR and CDR2 FQNEAQ come from the germline V gene (reference sequence). CDR3 length equals 15 residues. Trimming removed 4 bases from V and 2 bases from J, with 12 bases in between. The CDR3 nucleotides are TGTGCCAGCAGCTCCGGACAGAAAACCTACAATGAGCAGTTCTTC. Residues: CASSSGQKTYNEQFF.

This clone was counted between two and nine times. Distinct nucleotide sequences in the sample also encode this CDR3. The genes are TRBV5-4 and TRBJ2-7; tentatively, D is TRBD1 (5 bases). Trimming left V 2 bases short and J 7 bases short, with 16 bases between. CDR3 length equals 14 residues. Germline CDR1 SGHNT, CDR2 YYREEE (reference sequence). The CDR3 protein is CASSLGVAAGEQYF. In DNA, the CDR3 is TGTGCCAGCAGCTTAGGGGTGGCCGCTGGGGAGCAGTACTTC.

This sequence joins TRBV9 and TRBJ2-3, with TRBD2 matching 8 bases. Looked up from germline, CDR1 is SGDLS and CDR2 is YYNGEE. The CDR3 loop spans 13 amino acids. V was clipped by 0 bases and J by 9 bases; unmatched bases: 3. CDR3 nucleotide sequence: TGTGCCAGCAGCGTAGCTCGGGGGGGGACGCAGTATTTT. This codes for CASSVARGGTQYF.

This clone came up a few times. The chain recombines TRBV9 with TRBJ2-2, with D unclear. The CDR3 is 15 amino acids. Germline CDR1 is SGDLS and CDR2 is YYNGEE. Trimming took off 0 bases at V and 4 bases at J, with 10 bases between the two ends. This CDR3 reads CASSVGAHSTGELFF. The CDR3 DNA reads as TGTGCCAGCAGCGTAGGGGCCCACAGCACCGGGGAGCTGTTTTTT. Variable domain in full (rest from reference TRBV9 and TRBJ2-2): DSGVTQTPKHLITATGQRVTLRCSPRSGDLSVYWYQQSLDQGLQFLIQYYNGEERAKGNILERFSAQQFPDLHSELNLSSLELGDSALYFCASSVGAHSTGELFFGEGSRLTVL.

This chain joins TRBV4-1 and TRBJ2-2, with 7 bases identical to TRBD1. V trimming: 1 base; J trimming: 7 bases; junction bases outside the gene matches: 6. In germline, CDR1 is MGHRA, CDR2 YSYEKL. The CDR3 consists of 15 residues. The CDR3 here is CASSQGTGVSGELFF. CDR3 sequence (DNA): TGCGCCAGCAGCCAAGGAACAGGGGTGAGCGGGGAGCTGTTTTTT.